These 13 T cell receptor beta chains share one sample of origin, sequenced in a study of blood T cell dynamics during melanoma immunotherapy. Profiling relied on immunoSEQ multiplex PCR, and the TCRdb table lists in-frame clones only, not all of them. The sample comprises tens of thousands of clones, around four fifths of which are singletons, and 10% rests with the top ten. As for time point: week 3, after first cycle of checkpoint inhibitor. This specimen was blood, taken from a patient treated with checkpoint blockade. The receptors derive from a human donor with melanoma.

This clone appeared once. The chain uses TRBV6-5 and TRBJ1-2; no firm D call. This CDR3 contains 15 residues. Trimming shortened V by 0 bases and J by 1 base, and 9 bases separated the two germline ends. Germline CDR1 MNHEY, CDR2 SVGAGI. The CDR3 coding sequence is TGTGCCAGCAGTTACTCATGGAGGCTTAACTATGGCTACACCTTC. Its protein product is CASSYSWRLNYGYTF.

This clone ranks as medium-sized. The CDR3 sequence: CASSLISNTGELFF. Written as DNA, the CDR3 is TGTGCCAGCAGTTTGATCTCGAACACCGGGGAGCTGTTTTTT. This chain uses TRBV28 with TRBJ2-2, with no clear D. Germline assignment: CDR1 MDHEN and CDR2 SYDVKM. This CDR3 comprises 14 residues. V lost 3 bases and J 0 bases, leaving 5 bases between the germline ends.

This clone has just one count. This chain uses TRBV7-2 with TRBJ1-4; 7 bases are shared with TRBD1. The CDR3 sequence is 17 residues long. Germline CDR1 and CDR2: SGHTA and FQGNSA. Trimming cost V 2 bases and J 2 bases; bases outside gene matches: 8. Written as DNA, the CDR3 is TGTGCCAGCAGCTTAAGGCATTCGACAGGGACTAATGAAAAACTGTTTTTT. This translates into CASSLRHSTGTNEKLFF.

The chain is built from TRBV5-5 and TRBJ2-1, with D maybe TRBD2 (7 bases). The CDR3 covers 16 residues. V shed 4 bases and J shed 6 bases, with 20 bases lying between them. Per germline, CDR1 SGHKS and CDR2 YYEKEE (reference sequence). For the CDR3, the DNA is TGTGCCAGCAGCCTAGGACTAGGGGGAAGGGGCAATGAGCAGTTCTTC. Protein: CASSLGLGGRGNEQFF.

This rearrangement joins TRBV15 to TRBJ1-2, with TRBD1 as a possible D gene (5 bases). Trimming pared 1 base from V and 0 bases from J, leaving 9 bases between. The CDR3 loop spans 15 amino acids. Per the germline V gene, CDR1 is LNHNV and CDR2 is YYDKDF (reference sequence). CDR3 coding DNA: TGTGCCACCAGCAGAGCTTCAGGGACTAACTATGGCTACACCTTC. This sequence encodes CATSRASGTNYGYTF.

The chain employs TRBV2 and TRBJ1-2; 9 bases align to TRBD1. CDR1 is SNHLY, CDR2 FYNNEI, per germline. The length of the CDR3 is 14 residues. Unmatched junction bases numbered 8, after V lost 8 bases and J lost 4 bases. The CDR3 region has the DNA TGTGCCAGCGGTTGGACAGGGGTTAGCTATGGCTACACCTTC. Translating gives CASGWTGVSYGYTF.

V gene TRBV4-1 combines with J gene TRBJ1-1; TRBD1 might be the D (6 bases). Germline V gene lookup returns CDR1 MGHRA and CDR2 YSYEKL. CDR3 length: 15 amino acids. V was trimmed by 3 bases and J by 4 bases, leaving 15 bases between them. The CDR3 reads CASSHDRKGGTEAFF. The CDR3 bases are TGCGCCAGCAGCCACGACCGGAAGGGGGGCACTGAAGCTTTCTTT.

This clone came up a few times. The chain uses TRBV2 and TRBJ1-1; D gene uncertain. V lost 1 base to trimming and J lost 3 bases, with 9 bases between them. The germline V gene encodes CDR1 SNHLY and CDR2 FYNNEI. CDR3 length: 14 amino acids. The CDR3 DNA reads TGTGCCAGCAGTGAAGGTGGCTGGGACACTGAAGCTTTCTTT. Translating it yields CASSEGGWDTEAFF.

This chain's CDR3 is CASSLQETQETQYF. The CDR3 DNA reads TGTGCCAGCAGCCTACAGGAAACCCAAGAGACCCAGTACTTC. The rearrangement joins TRBV2 to TRBJ2-5, with D maybe TRBD1 (5 bases). V was cut by 6 bases and J by 1 base, with 12 bases left in between. Germline V lookup: CDR1 SNHLY, CDR2 FYNNEI. The length of the CDR3 is 14 residues. The variable domain in full, completed from reference TRBV2 and TRBJ2-5, reads EPEVTQTPSHQVTQMGQEVILRCVPISNHLYFYWYRQILGQKVEFLVSFYNNEISEKSEIFDDQFSVERPDGSNFTLKIRSTKLEDSAMYFCASSLQETQETQYFGPGTRLLVL.

The V gene is TRBV27, the J gene TRBJ2-2; D ambiguous. Germline V gives CDR1 MNHEY, CDR2 SMNVEV (reference sequence). The V gene lost 2 bases and the J gene lost 3 bases, with 7 bases spanning the gap. The CDR3 is 14 residues long. CDR3 DNA sequence: TGTGCCAGCAGTTTAAGGCAGGACACCGGGGAGCTGTTTTTT. The encoded protein is CASSLRQDTGELFF.

This chain uses TRBV11-3 with TRBJ2-5; D is unclear. This CDR3 comprises 13 residues. The ends were cut back, 0 bases at V and 3 bases at J, with 5 bases in the middle. Germline loops: CDR1 SGHNT, CDR2 YENEEA. The CDR3, as DNA: TGTGCCAGCAGCTTAGATCGAGAAGAGACCCAGTACTTC. It encodes CASSLDREETQYF.

This clone has a single count. In nucleotides, the CDR3 is TGTGCCAGCAGCCCCCGGGGACAGCTTAAACTGTTTTTT. This codes for CASSPRGQLKLFF. This chain connects TRBV5-5 to TRBJ1-4; 7 bases are shared with TRBD1. V lost 4 bases, J lost 11 bases, and 8 bases stayed unmatched. The germline V gene has CDR1 SGHKS and CDR2 YYEKEE (reference sequence). CDR3 length: 13 amino acids. The full variable domain, completed using reference TRBV5-5 and TRBJ1-4, is DAGVTQSPTHLIKTRGQQVTLRCSPISGHKSVSWYQQVLGQGPQFIFQYYEKEERGRGNFPDRFSARQFPNYSSELNVNALLLGDSALYLCASSPRGQLKLFFGSGTQLSVL.

The chain employs TRBV6-5 and TRBJ1-1; D uncertain. Germline V lookup: CDR1 MNHEY, CDR2 SVGAGI. The CDR3 extends over 13 amino acids. V lost 4 bases, J lost 1 base, and 7 bases lay in between. The CDR3 nucleotides read TGTGCCAGCAGTTTGAGACGGAACACTGAAGCTTTCTTT. Translating gives CASSLRRNTEAFF.